This T cell receptor (beta chain) stems from a study of pediatric ulcerative colitis. This CDR3 has 15 amino acids. Germline CDR1 reads SSHAT; CDR2 reads FNYEAQ (reference sequence). V was cut by 1 base and J by 2 bases, with 10 bases left in between. Some clones are missing from TCRdb's copy, which holds only in-frame ones; the method was immunoSEQ multiplex PCR. Among 30,000 to 40,000 clones listed, roughly 82% were seen once. Sequenced sample: blood. This sequence was found in a boy aged 5 to 17 with severe ulcerative colitis. The chain uses TRBV7-7 and TRBJ2-3; D might be TRBD2 (7 bases). Here the CDR3 DNA reads TGTGCCAGCAGCTTAGGGGGGGGCCCCACAGATACGCAGTATTTT. The encoded protein is CASSLGGGPTDTQYF.